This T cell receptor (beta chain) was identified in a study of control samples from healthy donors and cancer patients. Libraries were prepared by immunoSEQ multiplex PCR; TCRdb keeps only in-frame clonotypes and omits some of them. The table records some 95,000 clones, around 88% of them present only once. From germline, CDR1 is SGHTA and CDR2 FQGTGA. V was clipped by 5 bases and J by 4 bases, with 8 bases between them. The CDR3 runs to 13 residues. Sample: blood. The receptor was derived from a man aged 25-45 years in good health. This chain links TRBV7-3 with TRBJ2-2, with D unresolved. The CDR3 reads CASSAIGTGELFF. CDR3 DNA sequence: TGTGCCAGCAGCGCCATCGGCACCGGGGAGCTGTTTTTT.